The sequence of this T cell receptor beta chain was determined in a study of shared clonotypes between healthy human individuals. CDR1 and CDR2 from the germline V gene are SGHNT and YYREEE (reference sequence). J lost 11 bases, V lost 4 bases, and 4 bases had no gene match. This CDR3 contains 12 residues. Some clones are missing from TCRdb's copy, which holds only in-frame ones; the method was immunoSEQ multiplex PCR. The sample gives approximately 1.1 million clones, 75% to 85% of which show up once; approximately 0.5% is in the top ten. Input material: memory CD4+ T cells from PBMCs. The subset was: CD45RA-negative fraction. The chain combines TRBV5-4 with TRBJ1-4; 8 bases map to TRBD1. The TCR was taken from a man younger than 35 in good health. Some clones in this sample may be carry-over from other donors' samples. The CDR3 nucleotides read TGTGCCAGCAGCATGGACAGGGAGAAACTGTTTTTT. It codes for CASSMDREKLFF.